The entry below describes one T cell receptor beta chain. Its cognate antigen has yet to be identified. No base quality values were provided; no much bigger clone lies one nucleotide off. The V end loses 0 bases and the J end loses 4 bases, and a stretch of 4 bases separates them. From its cysteine to its phenylalanine, the CDR3 spans 14 amino acids. Only CDR3 DNA remains: 42 bases, in frame from the first base. Via the germline V gene (reference sequence), CDR1 is LNHNV and CDR2 YYDKDF. This specimen belongs to a study of CD8+CD57+ T cells in acquired aplastic anemia (dated by TCRdb to the late 2010s). With regard to the full study: Extracted DNA from sorted CD4+ and CD8+ cells averaged around 2.9 ug, ranging from about 0.19 to 30 ug. For healthy donor samples, the average read count was about 10 million for CD4+ cells and around 12 million for CD8+ cells.

Findings and caveats that apply to the study as a whole: Roughly 29 CD8+ CDR3 sequences were found in both patients and controls but appeared to be highly expressed in patients and within the immunodominant clones of the patients. CD8+ Simpson's diversity did not differ significantly between patients and healthy controls (P=0.060).

TCR repertoires of sorted CD4+ and CD8+ blood T cells from severe aplastic anemia patients and healthy subjects were deep-sequenced in the study. Ficoll-Paque density gradient centrifugation was used to isolate peripheral blood mononuclear cells. Before DNA was extracted, CD4+ and CD8+ T cells were sorted using either FACS or magnetic beads. Genomic DNA was used as template for profiling of TCR beta VDJ combinations and CDR3 sequences. TCR repertoire sequencing was run on an Illumina HiSeq 2000. The paper's processing steps were these. TRBV/TRBJ rearrangement plots, CDR3 size and DJ length profiles, and Simpson's diversity index were used to assess repertoires. The most abundant DNA sequence in the deep sequencing data was defined as the immunodominant clone. CDR3 amino acid sequences were screened for sharing across subjects and compared with published repertoires and the VDJdb database. The raw public data were reprocessed by TCRdb itself: fastp quality trimming at Q25, MiXCR clonotype calling, in-frame beta chains only. Every distinct CDR3 protein forms one entry, paired with its most common genes and DNA. TCRdb's processing, not the authors' own work, is the source of the V and J calls. Across this sample there are some 220,000 distinct CDR3 sequences, with 34% seen only once. Approximately 1.2% of the sample lies in the top ten.

The sequence is built from TRBV15 and TRBJ2-6; the D gene remains uncertain. Sequenced: sorted CD4+, CD8+, or CD8+CD57+ T cells (not recorded which) from PBMCs. The clonotype was recovered from a human donor in good health, serving as a control. The CDR3 reads CATSRDVGANVLTF. The nucleotide sequence reads TGTGCCACCAGCAGAGATGTCGGGGCCAACGTCCTGACTTTC.